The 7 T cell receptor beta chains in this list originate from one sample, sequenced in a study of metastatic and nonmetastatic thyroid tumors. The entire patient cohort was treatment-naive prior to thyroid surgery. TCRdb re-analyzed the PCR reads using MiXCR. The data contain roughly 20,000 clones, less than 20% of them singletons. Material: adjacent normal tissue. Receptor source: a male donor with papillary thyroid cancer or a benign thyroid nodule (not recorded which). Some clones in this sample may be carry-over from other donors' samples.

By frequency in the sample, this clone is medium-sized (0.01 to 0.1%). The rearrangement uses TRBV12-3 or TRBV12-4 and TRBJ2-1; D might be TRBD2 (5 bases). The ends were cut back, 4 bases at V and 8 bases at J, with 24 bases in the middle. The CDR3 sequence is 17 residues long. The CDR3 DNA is TGTGCCAGCAGTTCCAGGACTGTCCTCCGCACCCGGGATGAGCAGTTCTTC. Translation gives CASSSRTVLRTRDEQFF.

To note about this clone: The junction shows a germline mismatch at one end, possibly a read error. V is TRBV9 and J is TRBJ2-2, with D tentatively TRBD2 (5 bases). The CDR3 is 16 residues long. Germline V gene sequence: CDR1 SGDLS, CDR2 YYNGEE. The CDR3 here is CASSPRSGINTGDLFF. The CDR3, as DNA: TGTGCCAGCAGCCCCCGGAGCGGTATCAATACCGGGGATCTGTTTTTT.

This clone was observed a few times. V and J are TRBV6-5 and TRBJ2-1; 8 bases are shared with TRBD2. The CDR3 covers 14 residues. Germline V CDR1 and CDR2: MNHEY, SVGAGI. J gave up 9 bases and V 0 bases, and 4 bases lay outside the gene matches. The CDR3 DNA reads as TGTGCCAGCAGTTACTCGATCCGGGAGGGTGAGCAGTTCTTC. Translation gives CASSYSIREGEQFF.

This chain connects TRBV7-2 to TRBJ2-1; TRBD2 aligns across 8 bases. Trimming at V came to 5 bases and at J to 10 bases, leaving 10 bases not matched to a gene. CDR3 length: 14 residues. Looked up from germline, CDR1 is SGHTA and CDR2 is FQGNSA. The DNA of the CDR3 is TGTGCCAGCAGCCCTTGGACTAGCCAGTACGAGCAGTTCTTC. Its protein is CASSPWTSQYEQFF.

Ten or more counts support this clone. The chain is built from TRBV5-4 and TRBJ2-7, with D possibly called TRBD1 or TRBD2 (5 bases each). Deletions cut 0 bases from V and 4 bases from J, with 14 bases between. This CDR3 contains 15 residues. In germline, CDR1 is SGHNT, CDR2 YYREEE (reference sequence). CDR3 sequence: CASSLGGKTLYEQYF. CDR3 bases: TGTGCCAGCAGCTTGGGGGGGAAAACCCTATACGAGCAGTACTTC.

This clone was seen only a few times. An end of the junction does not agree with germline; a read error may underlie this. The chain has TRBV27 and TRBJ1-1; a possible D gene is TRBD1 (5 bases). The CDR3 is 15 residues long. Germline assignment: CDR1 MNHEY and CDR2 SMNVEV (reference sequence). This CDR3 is CSSGWVRQPGTEAFF. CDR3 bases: TGTTCCAGCGGTTGGGTACGACAGCCGGGGACTGAAGCTTTCTTT.

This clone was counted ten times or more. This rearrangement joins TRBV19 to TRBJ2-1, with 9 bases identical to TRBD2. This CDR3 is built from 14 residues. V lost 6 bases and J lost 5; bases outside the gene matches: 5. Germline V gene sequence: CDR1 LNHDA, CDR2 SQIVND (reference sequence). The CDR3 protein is CASRRASGNNEQFF. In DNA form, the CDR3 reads TGTGCCAGTAGGCGGGCTAGCGGGAACAATGAGCAGTTCTTC.